This T cell receptor (beta chain) was identified during a study of lymphopenia after photon versus proton radiotherapy. Study-wide results and limits: A bigger post-nadir fall in TCR diversity correlated inversely with survival time in deceased patients. Oligoclonal CD8+ Temra expansion after nadir drove photon patients' diversity drop.

Produced via immunoSEQ multiplex PCR; TCRdb's table is partial and in-frame only. This sample has 60,000 or so clones, with roughly 87% found just once. Comments on this clone: Its specificity is unknown.

V was pared by 4 bases and J by 5 bases, with 17 bases between. CDR3 length: 16 residues. Germline CDR1 and CDR2: SNHLY and FYNNEI. The sample was peripheral blood, taken from a patient treated with proton-based radiotherapy. The chain has TRBV2 and TRBJ2-2, with D possibly TRBD2 on 5 matching bases. This TCR derives from a man older than 75 with esophageal cancer. CDR3 bases: TGTGCCAGCAGTGGCGATCCGGGAAAACTTACCGGGGAGCTGTTTTTT. This encodes CASSGDPGKLTGELFF.